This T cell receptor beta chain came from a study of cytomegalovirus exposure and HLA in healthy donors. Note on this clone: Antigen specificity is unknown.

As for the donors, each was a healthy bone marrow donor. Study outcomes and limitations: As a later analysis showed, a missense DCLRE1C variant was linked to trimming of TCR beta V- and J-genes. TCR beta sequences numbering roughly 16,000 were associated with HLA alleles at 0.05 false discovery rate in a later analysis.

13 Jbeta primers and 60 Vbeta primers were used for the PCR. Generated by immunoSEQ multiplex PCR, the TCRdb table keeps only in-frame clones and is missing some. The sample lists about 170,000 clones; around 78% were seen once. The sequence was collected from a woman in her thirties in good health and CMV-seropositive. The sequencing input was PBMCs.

CDR3 nucleotides: TGTGCCTGGAGTCTTAAAGGGAAGGGGTACGAGCAGTACTTC. Its translation is CAWSLKGKGYEQYF. The chain has TRBV30 and TRBJ2-7; TRBD1 might be the D (5 bases). Trimming removed 2 bases at V and 4 bases at J, with 15 bases between. This CDR3 has 14 residues. Germline V CDR1 and CDR2: GTSNPN, SVGIG (reference sequence).